This passage covers 21 T cell receptor beta chains from one sample sequenced in a study of cytomegalovirus exposure and HLA in healthy donors. The PCR was carried out with 60 Vbeta primers and 13 Jbeta primers. This table comes from immunoSEQ multiplex PCR, and its TCRdb copy is limited to in-frame clones, with some not included. The sample includes 150,000 or so clones, around 82% of them seen just once. The sequenced sample was PBMCs. All receptors derive from a man aged 18 to 30 in good health and CMV-seropositive.

The CDR3 loop is CASSPRGPLYNEQFF. For the CDR3, the DNA is TGTGCCAGCAGTCCCAGGGGGCCCTTGTACAATGAGCAGTTCTTC. The chain is built from TRBV28 and TRBJ2-1, with 8 bases identical to TRBD1. Per the germline V gene, CDR1 is MDHEN and CDR2 is SYDVKM. There are 15 residues in the CDR3. Trimming took 5 bases from V and 4 from J; bases not matched to a gene: 7.

The chain is built from TRBV6-1 and TRBJ2-7; D perhaps matches TRBD1 (5 bases). V gave up 2 bases and J gave up 2 bases, with 19 bases separating them. Germline V gene lookup returns CDR1 MNHNS and CDR2 SASEGT. The length of the CDR3 is 17 residues. This chain's CDR3 is CASSEQLLGGAPYEQYF. CDR3 nucleotides: TGTGCCAGCAGTGAACAATTATTAGGTGGGGCACCCTACGAGCAGTACTTC.

The chain couples TRBV21-1 to TRBJ2-7; the table calls TRBD1, which could not be checked here. TRBV21-1 is designated a pseudogene. This CDR3 is built from 15 residues. CDR3 residues: CASSPTQRTVYEQYF. As DNA, the CDR3 is TGTGCCAGCAGTCCCACCCAAAGGACAGTCTACGAGCAGTACTTC.

CDR3 bases: TGTGCCAGCAGCGTAGATATAGCGGGAAGATCCTACAATGAGCAGTTCTTC. It yields the protein CASSVDIAGRSYNEQFF. The genes are TRBV9 and TRBJ2-1; TRBD2 matches at 8 bases. This CDR3 comprises 17 residues. The germline gives CDR1 SGDLS, CDR2 YYNGEE. The trim removed 0 bases at V and 1 base at J, leaving 6 bases unmatched. The variable domain in full, completed from reference TRBV9 and TRBJ2-1, reads DSGVTQTPKHLITATGQRVTLRCSPRSGDLSVYWYQQSLDQGLQFLIQYYNGEERAKGNILERFSAQQFPDLHSELNLSSLELGDSALYFCASSVDIAGRSYNEQFFGPGTRLTVL.

V gene TRBV19 combines with J gene TRBJ2-4, with D unclear. The CDR3 has 13 residues. The V end lost 5 bases, the J end lost 8 bases, and 13 bases lay between the germline ends. Per germline, CDR1 LNHDA and CDR2 SQIVND (reference sequence). The CDR3 sequence is CASSDTGWDIQYF. The CDR3 DNA sequence: TGTGCCAGTAGTGACACTGGGTGGGACATTCAGTACTTC.

The chain is built from TRBV29-1 and TRBJ2-7, with 8 bases lining up with TRBD1. The CDR3 covers 12 residues. Trimming cost V 4 bases and J 5 bases; bases outside gene matches: 4. Germline CDR1 is SQVTM and CDR2 is ANQGSEA. In DNA, the CDR3 is TGCAGCGTTGCAGGGGGCGGGGACGAGCAGTACTTC. It is translated as CSVAGGGDEQYF.

The chain has TRBV6-1 and TRBJ1-4; D is unclear. V shed 3 bases and J shed 1 base, with 15 bases lying between them. CDR1 and CDR2 (germline): MNHNS, SASEGT. This CDR3 has 17 amino acids. The CDR3 DNA sequence: TGTGCCAGCAGTGATGTCTCAATACAGATAACTAATGAAAAACTGTTTTTT. Translating it yields CASSDVSIQITNEKLFF.

The chain couples TRBV5-1 to TRBJ2-7; TRBD1 matches 8 bases. In germline, CDR1 is SGHRS, CDR2 YFSETQ. With V trimmed by 4 bases and J by 2 bases, 26 bases remained unmatched. The CDR3 extends over 21 amino acids. CDR3 protein: CASSPITWTGIRGNKPYEQYF. CDR3 sequence (DNA): TGCGCCAGCAGCCCTATAACCTGGACAGGGATCAGGGGGAACAAACCCTACGAGCAGTACTTC.

The V and J genes are TRBV14 and TRBJ2-7, with D unresolved. Germline-derived CDR1 and CDR2 are SGHDN and FVKESK. This CDR3 is 15 amino acids long. Trimming pared 0 bases from V and 3 bases from J, leaving 12 bases between. CDR3 protein: CASSQDRFLGYEQYF. CDR3 nucleotide sequence: TGTGCCAGCAGCCAAGATCGGTTCCTTGGCTACGAGCAGTACTTC. The whole variable domain, remainder taken from reference TRBV14 and TRBJ2-7, is EAGVTQFPSHSVIEKGQTVTLRCDPISGHDNLYWYRRVMGKEIKFLLHFVKESKQDESGMPNNRFLAERTGGTYSTLKVQPAELEDSGVYFCASSQDRFLGYEQYFGPGTRLTVT.

This clone is a singleton in its sample. This chain joins TRBV29-1 and TRBJ1-2; no reliable D call. V gave up 7 bases and J gave up 8 bases, with 20 bases separating them. Germline CDR1 is SQVTM and CDR2 is ANQGSEA. The CDR3 consists of 13 residues. DNA of the CDR3: TGCAGCGCCATTGAGAGGGTGCCTGGAGGCTACACCTTC. Encoded protein: CSAIERVPGGYTF.

The J gene is TRBJ1-1, the V gene TRBV6-5; a possible D gene is TRBD1 (6 bases). Looked up from germline, CDR1 is MNHEY and CDR2 is SVGAGI. Trimming pared 3 bases from V and 8 bases from J, leaving 19 bases between. There are 15 residues in the CDR3. CDR3 coding DNA: TGTGCCAGCAGTTATCGGATCCAGGGGTCTTGGGAAGCTTTCTTT. As protein: CASSYRIQGSWEAFF.

The chain combines TRBV6-1 with TRBJ2-7; tentative D call: TRBD1 (6 bases). V gave up 1 base and J gave up 3 bases, with 13 bases separating them. Germline CDR1 is MNHNS and CDR2 is SASEGT. The CDR3 length is 15 residues. CDR3 in DNA: TGTGCCAGCAGTGAAGGGCCGGGACATTACTACGAGCAGTACTTC. Protein: CASSEGPGHYYEQYF.

The chain couples TRBV6-6 to TRBJ1-1, with 7 bases fitting TRBD1. This CDR3 has 13 amino acids. Unmatched junction bases numbered 8, after V lost 2 bases and J lost 11 bases. Looked up from germline, CDR1 is MNHNY and CDR2 is SVGAGI (reference sequence). The CDR3 is CASSYRDSPRAFF. CDR3 DNA sequence: TGTGCCAGCAGTTACAGGGACAGCCCACGGGCTTTCTTT.

This clone came up a few times. This sequence joins TRBV4-1 and TRBJ1-5; D gene uncertain. Deletions cut 1 base from V and 7 bases from J, with 8 bases between. Germline V gene lookup returns CDR1 MGHRA and CDR2 YSYEKL. The CDR3 runs 13 residues. The CDR3 loop reads CASSQVALQPQHF. Written as DNA, the CDR3 is TGCGCCAGCAGCCAAGTGGCCCTCCAGCCCCAGCATTTT.

The chain is built from TRBV7-9 and TRBJ2-4; 7 bases are a match to TRBD2. With 0 bases clipped from V and 5 bases from J, the junction kept 4 bases outside the gene matches. The CDR3 sequence is 15 residues long. In germline, CDR1 is SEHNR, CDR2 FQNEAQ (reference sequence). The CDR3: CASSLAGGQENIQYF. The CDR3 DNA sequence: TGTGCCAGCAGCTTAGCGGGAGGGCAGGAAAACATTCAGTACTTC.

This rearrangement joins TRBV7-2 to TRBJ2-2; D gene ambiguous. V gave up 1 base and J gave up 6 bases, with 12 bases separating them. The CDR3 consists of 15 residues. Germline values: CDR1 SGHTA, CDR2 FQGNSA. DNA of the CDR3: TGTGCCAGCAGCTTAGGGCGGATTACCGCCGGGGAGCTGTTTTTT. It is translated as CASSLGRITAGELFF. The whole variable domain, remainder taken from reference TRBV7-2 and TRBJ2-2, is GAGVSQSPSNKVTEKGKDVELRCDPISGHTALYWYRQSLGQGLEFLIYFQGNSAPDKSGLPSDRFSAERTGGSVSTLTIQRTQQEDSAVYLCASSLGRITAGELFFGEGSRLTVL.

This clone appeared a few times. V is TRBV28 and J is TRBJ2-7; perhaps TRBD1 as D (6 bases). CDR3 size: 13 residues. The germline V gene has CDR1 MDHEN and CDR2 SYDVKM. Trimming removed 2 bases from V and 7 bases from J, with 12 bases in between. Here the CDR3 DNA reads TGTGCCAGCAGTTTAGGGGGCCTGGGGGAGCAGTACTTC. It translates to CASSLGGLGEQYF.

V gene TRBV6-1 combines with J gene TRBJ1-2; D is unresolved. The germline V gene has CDR1 MNHNS and CDR2 SASEGT. The germline V and J ends were trimmed by 4 bases and 10 bases, with 13 bases remaining between them. This CDR3 is built from 12 residues. The CDR3 sequence is CASSGDIYVYTF. For the CDR3, the DNA is TGTGCCAGCAGTGGAGATATTTACGTCTACACCTTC.

CDR3 region: CASSRLAGAAYNEQFF. The CDR3 DNA reads TGTGCCAGCAGCCGTCTAGCGGGAGCTGCCTACAATGAGCAGTTCTTC. The rearrangement joins TRBV7-9 to TRBJ2-1, with 10 bases identical to TRBD2. The germline CDR1 and CDR2 sequences are SEHNR and FQNEAQ (reference sequence). J lost 2 bases, V lost 5 bases, and 6 bases had no gene match. The CDR3 has 16 residues.

The J gene is TRBJ2-1, the V gene TRBV28; tentative D call: TRBD2 (5 bases). Trimming removed 6 bases from V and 1 base from J, with 13 bases in between. The CDR3 spans 15 residues. Germline lookup yields CDR1 MDHEN and CDR2 SYDVKM. CDR3 in DNA: TGTGCCAGCAGACCCCGGACTGATTCCTACAATGAGCAGTTCTTC. Its translation: CASRPRTDSYNEQFF.

The gene calls are TRBV28 and TRBJ2-1; 15 nucleotides align to TRBD2. Germline V lookup: CDR1 MDHEN, CDR2 SYDVKM. V shed 6 bases and J 7 bases; nucleotides not matched to a gene: 7. This CDR3 region has 16 residues. CDR3 sequence (DNA): TGTGCCAGCAGCCAAGGGACTAGCGGGAGGAAGAATGAGCAGTTCTTC. It translates to CASSQGTSGRKNEQFF. The whole variable domain, filled in from reference TRBV28 and TRBJ2-1, reads DVKVTQSSRYLVKRTGEKVFLECVQDMDHENMFWYRQDPGLGLRLIYFSYDVKMKEKGDIPEGYSVSREKKERFSLILESASTNQTSMYLCASSQGTSGRKNEQFFGPGTRLTVL.